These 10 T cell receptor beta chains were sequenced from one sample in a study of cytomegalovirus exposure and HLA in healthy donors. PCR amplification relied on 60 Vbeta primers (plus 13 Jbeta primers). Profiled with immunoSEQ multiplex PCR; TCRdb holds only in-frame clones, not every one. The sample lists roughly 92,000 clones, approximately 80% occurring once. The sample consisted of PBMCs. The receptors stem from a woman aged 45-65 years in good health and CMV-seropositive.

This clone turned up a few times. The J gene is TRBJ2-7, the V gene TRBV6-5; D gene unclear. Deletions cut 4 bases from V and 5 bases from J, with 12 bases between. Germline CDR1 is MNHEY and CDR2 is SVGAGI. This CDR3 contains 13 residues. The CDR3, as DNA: TGTGCCAGCAGTTCTCCAGGCATCCACGAGCAGTACTTC. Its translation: CASSSPGIHEQYF.

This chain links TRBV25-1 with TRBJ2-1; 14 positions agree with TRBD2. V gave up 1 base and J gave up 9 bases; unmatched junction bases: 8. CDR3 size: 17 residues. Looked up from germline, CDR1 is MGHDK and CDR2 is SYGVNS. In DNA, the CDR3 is TGTGCCAGCAGTGAATTAGGGACTAGCGGGAGCAAGGGTGAGCAGTTCTTC. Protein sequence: CASSELGTSGSKGEQFF. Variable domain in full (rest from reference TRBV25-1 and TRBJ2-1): EADIYQTPRYLVIGTGKKITLECSQTMGHDKMYWYQQDPGMELHLIHYSYGVNSTEKGDLSSESTVSRIRTEHFPLTLESARPSHTSQYLCASSELGTSGSKGEQFFGPGTRLTVL.

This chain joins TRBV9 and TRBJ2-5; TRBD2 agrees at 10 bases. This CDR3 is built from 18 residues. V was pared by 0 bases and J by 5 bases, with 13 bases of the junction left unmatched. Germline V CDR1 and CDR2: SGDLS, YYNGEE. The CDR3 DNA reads TGTGCCAGCAGCGTAGGGGTGGGTAGCGGGAGGTACCGGGAGACCCAGTACTTC. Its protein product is CASSVGVGSGRYRETQYF.

CDR3 coding DNA: TGTGCCAGCAGCTTAGGGCTAACTCCTCTGATGGGCACTAATGAAAAACTGTTTTTT. Its translation: CASSLGLTPLMGTNEKLFF. J is TRBJ1-4 and V is TRBV11-2; D unclear. V was shortened by 1 base and J by 2 bases, with 20 bases between the two germline ends. CDR1 SGHAT and CDR2 FQNNGV come from the germline V gene. The CDR3 is 19 amino acids.

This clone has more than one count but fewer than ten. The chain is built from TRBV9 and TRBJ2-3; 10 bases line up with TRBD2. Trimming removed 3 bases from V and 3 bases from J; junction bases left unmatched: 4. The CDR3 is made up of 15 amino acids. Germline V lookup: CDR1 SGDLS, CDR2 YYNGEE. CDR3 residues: CASSAPSGSTDTQYF. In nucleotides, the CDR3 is TGTGCCAGCAGCGCCCCTAGCGGGAGTACAGATACGCAGTATTTT. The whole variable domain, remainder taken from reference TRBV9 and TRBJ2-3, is DSGVTQTPKHLITATGQRVTLRCSPRSGDLSVYWYQQSLDQGLQFLIQYYNGEERAKGNILERFSAQQFPDLHSELNLSSLELGDSALYFCASSAPSGSTDTQYFGPGTRLTVL.

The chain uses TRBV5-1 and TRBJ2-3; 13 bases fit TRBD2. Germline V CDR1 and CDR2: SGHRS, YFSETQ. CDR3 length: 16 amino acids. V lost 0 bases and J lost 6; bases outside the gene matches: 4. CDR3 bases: TGCGCCAGCAGCTTGGAACTAGCGGGGGGGTGGGATACGCAGTATTTT. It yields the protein CASSLELAGGWDTQYF.

The CDR3 DNA sequence: TGTGCCAGCAGCCTTGACAGGGCAGAGACCCAGTACTTC. Its translation: CASSLDRAETQYF. The J gene is TRBJ2-5, the V gene TRBV9; 7 bases line up with TRBD1. Germline V gene sequence: CDR1 SGDLS, CDR2 YYNGEE. This CDR3 spans 13 amino acids. The V and J ends lost 4 bases and 4 bases, in that order; junction bases with no gene match: 4. Full variable domain (rest looked up from reference TRBV9 and TRBJ2-5): DSGVTQTPKHLITATGQRVTLRCSPRSGDLSVYWYQQSLDQGLQFLIQYYNGEERAKGNILERFSAQQFPDLHSELNLSSLELGDSALYFCASSLDRAETQYFGPGTRLLVL.

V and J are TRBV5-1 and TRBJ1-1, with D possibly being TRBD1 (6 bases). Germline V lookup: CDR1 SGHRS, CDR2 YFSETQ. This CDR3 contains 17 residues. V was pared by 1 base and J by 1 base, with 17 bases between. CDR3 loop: CASSLRLRGQKNTEAFF. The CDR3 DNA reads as TGCGCCAGCAGCTTGCGGCTTCGTGGACAGAAGAACACTGAAGCTTTCTTT. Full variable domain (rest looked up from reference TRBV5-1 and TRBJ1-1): KAGVTQTPRYLIKTRGQQVTLSCSPISGHRSVSWYQQTPGQGLQFLFEYFSETQRNKGNFPGRFSGRQFSNSRSEMNVSTLELGDSALYLCASSLRLRGQKNTEAFFGQGTRLTVV.

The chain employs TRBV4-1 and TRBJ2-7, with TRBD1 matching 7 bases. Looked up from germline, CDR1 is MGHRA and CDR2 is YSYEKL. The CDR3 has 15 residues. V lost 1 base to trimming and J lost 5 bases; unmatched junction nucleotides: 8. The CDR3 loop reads CASSQVLGGPHEQYF. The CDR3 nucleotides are TGCGCCAGCAGCCAAGTGTTAGGGGGCCCCCACGAGCAGTACTTC.

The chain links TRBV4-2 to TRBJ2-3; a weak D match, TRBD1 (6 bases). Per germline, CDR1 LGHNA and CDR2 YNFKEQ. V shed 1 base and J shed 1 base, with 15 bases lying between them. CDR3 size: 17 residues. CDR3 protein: CASSQVVTEGGTDTQYF. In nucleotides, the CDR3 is TGTGCCAGCAGCCAAGTTGTTACCGAGGGGGGCACAGATACGCAGTATTTT.